These 21 T cell receptor beta chains originate from one sample sequenced in a study of CD8 T cells in Susac syndrome. cDNA came from about 0.5 to 1 ug RNA primed by random hexamers. From the immunoSEQ multiplex PCR reads, TCRdb called clonotypes with MiXCR, one entry per CDR3 protein. The data show 50,000 or so distinct CDR3 sequences, almost 95% seen once. The sample taken for sequencing was CD8+ T cells from PBMCs. Source of these receptors: a human donor in good health.

V and J are TRBV25-1 and TRBJ2-1, with 7 bases matching TRBD2. Germline V lookup: CDR1 MGHDK, CDR2 SYGVNS. Trimming at V came to 1 base and at J to 8 bases, leaving 2 bases not matched to a gene. This CDR3 region has 13 residues. The CDR3 coding sequence is TGTGCCAGCAGTGAATGGGGGGGAGATGAGCAGTTCTTC. Translation: CASSEWGGDEQFF.

V usage is TRBV11-2 and J usage is TRBJ2-7, with TRBD1 matching over 11 bases. The germline CDR1 and CDR2 sequences are SGHAT and FQNNGV. There are 18 residues in the CDR3. Trimming cost V 5 bases and J 1 base; bases outside gene matches: 13. DNA for the CDR3: TGTGCCAGCAGCCAAGTCACCCCCGGGACAGGGGGTTCCTACGAGCAGTACTTC. This gives the protein CASSQVTPGTGGSYEQYF.

This sequence joins TRBV7-9 and TRBJ1-1, with D unclear. Germline loops: CDR1 SEHNR, CDR2 FQNEAQ (reference sequence). The CDR3 has 12 amino acids. V was clipped by 7 bases and J by 1 base, with 7 bases between them. The CDR3, as DNA: TGTGCCAGCACTGTCGGGAACACTGAAGCTTTCTTT. Amino acids: CASTVGNTEAFF.

This chain uses TRBV18 with TRBJ2-7; 9 positions match TRBD2. Germline V CDR1 and CDR2: KGHSH, LQKENI. The CDR3 totals 17 residues. V shed 6 bases, J shed 0 bases, and the junction held 12 bases outside the gene matches. The CDR3 coding sequence is TGTGCCAGCTCGTCGACCTCTGGCGGGAGGGTCTCCTACGAGCAGTACTTC. Translation: CASSSTSGGRVSYEQYF.

This chain links TRBV4-1 with TRBJ2-3; D unresolved. V lost 2 bases and J lost 1, with 7 bases in between. This CDR3 spans 14 amino acids. CDR1 is MGHRA, CDR2 YSYEKL, per germline. In DNA, the CDR3 is TGCGCCAGCAGCCAATACTTCGGCACAGATACGCAGTATTTT. Protein sequence: CASSQYFGTDTQYF.

The chain is built from TRBV4-3 and TRBJ1-1; D not certain. The ends were cut back, 0 bases at V and 0 bases at J, with 5 bases in the middle. Germline CDR1 reads LGHNA; CDR2 reads YSLEER. This CDR3 comprises 14 residues. The CDR3 spells CASSQDSMNTEAFF. CDR3 coding DNA: TGCGCCAGCAGCCAAGATTCCATGAACACTGAAGCTTTCTTT.

This rearrangement joins TRBV20-1 to TRBJ2-7; D is perhaps TRBD1 (6 bases). There are 13 residues in the CDR3. The germline CDR1 and CDR2 sequences are DFQATT and SNEGSKA (reference sequence). V was shortened by 5 bases and J by 2 bases, with 13 bases between the two germline ends. CDR3 in amino acids: CSASGALTYEQYF. CDR3 nucleotides: TGCAGTGCTTCAGGGGCCTTAACCTACGAGCAGTACTTC.

This chain links TRBV11-2 with TRBJ1-3, with D possibly matching TRBD1 (5 bases). The CDR3 spans 17 residues. V dropped 4 bases and J dropped 2 bases, with 18 bases sitting between them. CDR1 and CDR2 from the germline V gene are SGHAT and FQNNGV. This CDR3 reads CASSYGGGKEAGNTIYF. As DNA, the CDR3 is TGTGCCAGCAGCTATGGGGGTGGGAAAGAAGCTGGAAACACCATATATTTT.

The chain has TRBV5-1 and TRBJ2-7; D perhaps matches TRBD2 (6 bases). This CDR3 is built from 15 residues. V lost 5 bases to trimming and J lost 5 bases, with 20 bases between them. Germline CDR1 and CDR2: SGHRS and YFSETQ. CDR3 loop: CASRYEGGIPDEQYF. CDR3 nucleotide sequence: TGCGCCAGCAGGTATGAGGGCGGGATCCCTGACGAGCAGTACTTC.

The chain couples TRBV7-9 to TRBJ2-1; D is perhaps TRBD2 (6 bases). The CDR3 contains 15 residues. Trimming removed 6 bases from V and 1 base from J, with 13 bases in between. Germline CDR1 SEHNR, CDR2 FQNEAQ (reference sequence). CDR3 coding DNA: TGTGCCAGCAGTAGTAGCGGTACGTCCTACAATGAGCAGTTCTTC. Residues: CASSSSGTSYNEQFF.

J is TRBJ2-1 and V is TRBV19, with 10 bases matching TRBD2. The CDR3 loop spans 13 amino acids. The V and J ends lost 7 bases and 7 bases, in that order; junction bases with no gene match: 4. Germline CDR1 LNHDA, CDR2 SQIVND (reference sequence). CDR3 nucleotides: TGTGCCAGTACCGCAGCGGGAGGGAATGAGCAGTTCTTC. Its protein is CASTAAGGNEQFF.

The gene calls are TRBV18 and TRBJ1-1; D call uncertain. The CDR3 has 15 residues. V was pared by 0 bases and J by 0 bases, with 8 bases between. The germline CDR1 and CDR2 sequences are KGHSH and LQKENI. The chain's CDR3 is CASSPPPVLNTEAFF. The CDR3 DNA reads TGTGCCAGCTCACCACCCCCGGTCTTGAACACTGAAGCTTTCTTT.

The chain's CDR3 is CASSLTGTGLEKLFF. As DNA, the CDR3 is TGCGCCAGCAGCTTGACCGGGACAGGGCTTGAAAAACTGTTTTTT. The chain has TRBV5-1 and TRBJ1-4, with 9 bases that match TRBD1. V lost 1 base, J lost 7 bases, and 5 bases stayed unmatched. The CDR3 is 15 residues long. The germline V gene encodes CDR1 SGHRS and CDR2 YFSETQ.

The chain couples TRBV14 to TRBJ2-2, with D possibly being TRBD1 or TRBD2 (6 bases each). V shed 1 base and J shed 4 bases, with 10 bases lying between them. The germline V gene has CDR1 SGHDN and CDR2 FVKESK. CDR3 size: 15 residues. The CDR3 region has the DNA TGTGCCAGCAGCCAAGTTGGAGGGGGCACCGGGGAGCTGTTTTTT. Amino acids: CASSQVGGGTGELFF.

This chain links TRBV5-6 with TRBJ2-6; D might be TRBD2 (6 bases). Germline V gene lookup returns CDR1 SGHDT and CDR2 YYEEEE. Trimming stripped 4 bases from V and 0 bases from J, with 23 bases between. The CDR3 is made up of 20 amino acids. In nucleotides, the CDR3 is TGTGCCAGCAGCCCCTGGGGGATGGTAGCGGAACGCTCTGGGGCCAACGTCCTGACTTTC. It yields the protein CASSPWGMVAERSGANVLTF.

The chain employs TRBV7-9 and TRBJ2-7; a possible D gene is TRBD2 (5 bases). The V and J ends lost 4 bases and 4 bases respectively, with 17 bases between them. CDR3 length: 15 amino acids. Germline-derived CDR1 and CDR2 are SEHNR and FQNEAQ (reference sequence). Here the CDR3 reads CASSSTLVGEYEQYF. The CDR3 DNA reads TGTGCCAGCAGCTCCACACTAGTGGGCGAGTACGAGCAGTACTTC.

The chain couples TRBV3-1 to TRBJ2-7, with a tentative D call TRBD2 (5 bases). The germline gives CDR1 LGHDT, CDR2 YNNKEL (reference sequence). With 1 base removed from V and 1 base from J, the gap between germline ends came to 8 bases. This CDR3 contains 14 residues. The CDR3 is CASSQVSGSYEQYF. CDR3 in DNA: TGTGCCAGCAGCCAAGTAAGCGGTTCCTACGAGCAGTACTTC.

The chain carries TRBV3-1 and TRBJ2-1; 12 positions match TRBD2. The germline V gene has CDR1 LGHDT and CDR2 YNNKEL (reference sequence). The CDR3 totals 18 residues. V lost 1 base to trimming and J lost 8 bases; unmatched junction nucleotides: 12. For the CDR3, the DNA is TGTGCCAGCAGCCAAGCCCGACCCGGACTAGCGGGAAGGGATGAGCAGTTCTTC. This sequence encodes CASSQARPGLAGRDEQFF.

The chain has TRBV23-1 and TRBJ1-3; D is perhaps TRBD1 (5 bases). TRBV23-1 is an open reading frame, and its role is uncertain. V was cut by 0 bases and J by 4 bases, with 25 bases left in between. The CDR3 length is 20 residues. CDR3 DNA sequence: TGCGCCAGCAGTCAATCGTTAAACCCCGTTCAGGAGGGGCAAGGAAACACCATATATTTT. Encoded protein: CASSQSLNPVQEGQGNTIYF.

The chain recombines TRBV2 with TRBJ1-1; TRBD1 is a possible D gene (5 bases). CDR3 length: 15 amino acids. Germline V lookup: CDR1 SNHLY, CDR2 FYNNEI. V lost 3 bases and J lost 2, with 13 bases in between. CDR3: CASSDPRDRNTEAFF. The CDR3 DNA follows: TGTGCCAGCAGTGACCCCAGGGATAGAAACACTGAAGCTTTCTTT.

The rearrangement links TRBV3-1 to TRBJ2-3; D not certain. V shed 4 bases and J shed 1 base, with 9 bases lying between them. Germline-derived CDR1 and CDR2 are LGHDT and YNNKEL (reference sequence). CDR3 length: 14 residues. The CDR3 loop is CASSLPERTDTQYF. DNA for the CDR3: TGTGCCAGCAGCCTTCCCGAGCGCACAGATACGCAGTATTTT.